The clone carrying this TCR beta chain was seen a handful of times. Its target is unknown. This table comes from immunoSEQ multiplex PCR, and its TCRdb copy is limited to in-frame clones, with some not included. The sample lists some 51,000 clones, roughly 91% occurring once. The time point denotes: peripheral blood 6 weeks after treatment start. The CDR3 length is 15 residues. Trimming pared 5 bases from V and 4 bases from J, leaving 14 bases between. Per germline, CDR1 KGHSH and CDR2 LQKENI. The sample originates from a study of PD-L1 blockade in urothelial cancer. About the research overall: Individuals in the cohort had been given 0 to 3 earlier chemotherapy regimens. Analyses were performed on blood at 3 weeks after treatment start (the second dose) and at 6 weeks.

Study results and caveats: Pretreatment clonality of the blood TCR repertoire below the median was predictive of superior survival.

The chain has TRBV18 and TRBJ1-4, with D hard to call. This receptor was identified in a man aged 60 to 75 with urothelial cancer. Source: PBMCs, taken around atezolizumab (anti-PD-L1) treatment. CDR3 loop: CASSREARYNEKLFF. Here the CDR3 DNA reads TGTGCCAGCTCAAGGGAGGCTAGATATAATGAAAAACTGTTTTTT.